These 22 T cell receptor beta chains originate from one sample sequenced in a study of beta chain features in type 1 diabetes. Their recognized antigens are unknown. The sequenced template was cDNA made from the entire isolated RNA. Some clones are missing from TCRdb's copy, which holds only in-frame ones; the method was immunoSEQ multiplex PCR. The repertoire holds roughly 150,000 clones, with about 9% as singletons. Study findings and constraints: Patients with Type 1 diabetes showed moderately but significantly shorter TCRB CDR3s in all four CD4+ subsets.

Sequencing input: central memory CD4+ T cells from blood. These receptors came from a woman in her thirties with type 1 diabetes.

This clone was counted a few times. The chain couples TRBV11-2 to TRBJ1-1, with D possibly TRBD1 on 5 matching bases. V gave up 0 bases and J gave up 3 bases, with 17 bases separating them. This CDR3 region has 17 residues. Germline CDR1 and CDR2: SGHAT and FQNNGV. The CDR3: CASSLESAGWWDTEAFF. DNA of the CDR3: TGTGCCAGCAGCTTAGAATCCGCAGGGTGGTGGGACACTGAAGCTTTCTTT.

The chain is built from TRBV6-6 and TRBJ2-5; TRBD2 matches at 10 bases. Trimming cost V 0 bases and J 3 bases; bases outside gene matches: 4. Germline V gene sequence: CDR1 MNHNY, CDR2 SVGAGI (reference sequence). The CDR3 is made up of 16 amino acids. As DNA, the CDR3 is TGTGCCAGCAGTTACTCGGGACTAGCGAGTAAAGAGACCCAGTACTTC. It translates to CASSYSGLASKETQYF.

V usage is TRBV15 and J usage is TRBJ2-1; TRBD1 matches 8 bases. This CDR3 is built from 15 residues. After removal of 3 bases from V and 3 bases from J, the junction contained 4 bases not matched to a gene. CDR1 is LNHNV and CDR2 is YYDKDF in the germline V gene (reference sequence). The CDR3 coding sequence is TGTGCCACCAGCAGTCCGGACAGGGACTACAATGAGCAGTTCTTC. It encodes CATSSPDRDYNEQFF.

This clone was detected only a few times. V usage is TRBV2 and J usage is TRBJ2-2; TRBD1 aligns across 7 bases. V lost 6 bases, J lost 7 bases, and 14 bases stayed unmatched. CDR3 length equals 16 residues. Germline CDR1 is SNHLY and CDR2 is FYNNEI. The CDR3 reads CASRSWTGTIGGELFF. The DNA of the CDR3 is TGTGCCAGCAGATCCTGGACAGGCACAATAGGCGGGGAGCTGTTTTTT.

There are a few counts of this clone. The chain joins TRBV6-6 to TRBJ2-7, with D perhaps matching TRBD2 (6 bases). The germline V and J ends were trimmed by 2 bases and 3 bases, with 17 bases remaining between them. The CDR3 length is 16 residues. Germline V gene sequence: CDR1 MNHNY, CDR2 SVGAGI (reference sequence). Here the CDR3 DNA reads TGTGCCAGCAGTTACAGTGGCGGCAAGGAGGGCTACGAGCAGTACTTC. It specifies CASSYSGGKEGYEQYF.

This chain links TRBV19 with TRBJ2-5; D call uncertain. CDR1 is LNHDA, CDR2 SQIVND, per germline (reference sequence). Trimming shortened V by 2 bases and J by 0 bases, and 4 bases separated the two germline ends. The CDR3 contains 13 residues. The CDR3 DNA reads as TGTGCCAGTAGTATACAGTACCAAGAGACCCAGTACTTC. It yields the protein CASSIQYQETQYF.

The chain is built from TRBV18 and TRBJ1-2; D is uncertain. Deletions cut 0 bases from V and 4 bases from J, with 12 bases between. Germline V gene lookup returns CDR1 KGHSH and CDR2 LQKENI. This CDR3 is built from 15 residues. The CDR3: CASSPPERHLYGYTF. The CDR3, as DNA: TGTGCCAGCTCACCACCGGAGCGGCACCTCTATGGCTACACCTTC.

V gene TRBV4-3 combines with J gene TRBJ1-2; no clear D gene. CDR1 is LGHNA, CDR2 YSLEER, per germline. V lost 4 bases, J lost 0 bases, and 12 bases lay in between. This CDR3 has 15 amino acids. The CDR3 region is CASSRSRGSNYGYTF. The CDR3 DNA is TGCGCCAGCAGCCGATCCCGAGGGTCTAACTATGGCTACACCTTC.

The chain has TRBV7-9 and TRBJ2-7; 9 bases match TRBD1. The CDR3 has 16 residues. Germline loops: CDR1 SEHNR, CDR2 FQNEAQ (reference sequence). V lost 0 bases to trimming and J lost 4 bases; unmatched junction nucleotides: 7. The DNA for the CDR3 is TGTGCCAGCAGCTTAGCTGGAGGACAGGGGATGTACGAGCAGTACTTC. Protein: CASSLAGGQGMYEQYF.

This chain links TRBV5-1 with TRBJ2-4; the D gene is possibly TRBD1 (7 bases). This CDR3 has 17 residues. Looked up from germline, CDR1 is SGHRS and CDR2 is YFSETQ. V was pared by 2 bases and J by 3 bases, with 18 bases between. This CDR3 reads CASSFGGGTADKNIQYF. The CDR3 DNA reads TGCGCCAGCAGCTTTGGCGGAGGGACAGCGGACAAAAACATTCAGTACTTC.

This clone was detected a few times. This chain joins TRBV20-1 and TRBJ1-2; 9 bases line up with TRBD1. CDR3 size: 10 residues. Germline values: CDR1 DFQATT, CDR2 SNEGSKA (reference sequence). V was pared by 6 bases and J by 12 bases, with 5 bases of the junction left unmatched. In DNA form, the CDR3 reads TGCAGTGCCAGGGACAGGGTGGACACCTTC. This gives the protein CSARDRVDTF.

The rearrangement joins TRBV2 to TRBJ2-1; 8 nucleotides line up with TRBD2. The CDR3 runs to 16 residues. Germline values: CDR1 SNHLY, CDR2 FYNNEI. With V trimmed by 6 bases and J by 7 bases, 14 bases remained unmatched. The CDR3 loop is CASSASGSGSGNEQFF. The CDR3 nucleotides are TGTGCCAGCAGCGCGAGCGGGAGCGGTTCGGGAAATGAGCAGTTCTTC. Full variable domain (remainder filled in from reference TRBV2 and TRBJ2-1): EPEVTQTPSHQVTQMGQEVILRCVPISNHLYFYWYRQILGQKVEFLVSFYNNEISEKSEIFDDQFSVERPDGSNFTLKIRSTKLEDSAMYFCASSASGSGSGNEQFFGPGTRLTVL.

The V call is TRBV18, the J call TRBJ1-1; TRBD1 is a possible D gene (5 bases). The CDR3 has 13 residues. V gave up 2 bases and J gave up 3 bases, with 7 bases separating them. Germline CDR1 is KGHSH and CDR2 is LQKENI. The CDR3 nucleotides read TGTGCCAGCTCACCAATGACAGACACTGAAGCTTTCTTT. Translation gives CASSPMTDTEAFF.

CDR3 in amino acids: CASSVTGLAGQETQYF. CDR3 bases: TGTGCCAGCAGTGTAACGGGACTAGCGGGCCAAGAGACCCAGTACTTC. V usage is TRBV11-2 and J usage is TRBJ2-5; 12 bases line up with TRBD2. The V segment lost 6 bases and the J segment 1 base; nucleotides outside the gene matches: 6. The CDR3 consists of 16 residues. Germline assignment: CDR1 SGHAT and CDR2 FQNNGV.

The chain recombines TRBV29-1 with TRBJ2-7; D is possibly TRBD2 (5 bases). This CDR3 has 13 residues. Germline CDR1 and CDR2: SQVTM and ANQGSEA. V was trimmed by 3 bases and J by 5 bases, leaving 14 bases between them. CDR3 residues: CSVDPVNGDEQYF. In DNA, the CDR3 is TGCAGCGTTGACCCCGTCAACGGGGACGAGCAGTACTTC.

The CDR3 DNA reads as TGTGCCAGCACCCCTGCGGGCCCCGGGCGAGAGACCCAGTACTTC. This translates into CASTPAGPGRETQYF. The chain is built from TRBV6-5 and TRBJ2-5; a weak D match, TRBD2 (5 bases). CDR1 is MNHEY and CDR2 is SVGAGI in the germline V gene. CDR3 length: 15 residues. Trimming left V 7 bases short and J 4 bases short, with 19 bases between.

This sequence joins TRBV4-1 and TRBJ2-5, with D possibly matching TRBD1 (6 bases). In germline, CDR1 is MGHRA, CDR2 YSYEKL. The germline V and J ends were trimmed by 0 bases and 5 bases, with 10 bases remaining between them. This CDR3 contains 14 residues. CDR3 protein: CASSQDRQGETQYF. CDR3 sequence (DNA): TGCGCCAGCAGCCAAGATCGGCAGGGGGAGACCCAGTACTTC.

This clone was seen a handful of times. The chain has TRBV18 and TRBJ1-2; D may be TRBD1 (5 bases). The V end lost 1 base, the J end lost 3 bases, and 6 bases lay between the germline ends. From germline, CDR1 is KGHSH and CDR2 LQKENI. This CDR3 spans 13 amino acids. The CDR3 spells CASSPRGDYGYTF. The DNA for the CDR3 is TGTGCCAGCTCACCACGGGGGGACTATGGCTACACCTTC.

This clone was detected only a few times. This chain uses TRBV28 with TRBJ2-3, with 7 positions matching TRBD2. Germline values: CDR1 MDHEN, CDR2 SYDVKM. There are 14 residues in the CDR3. The V and J ends lost 7 bases and 1 base, in that order; junction bases with no gene match: 5. The CDR3 coding sequence is TGTGCCAGCACCCCGGCGGGGGGCACAGATACGCAGTATTTT. It encodes CASTPAGGTDTQYF.

This chain uses TRBV7-9 with TRBJ2-1, with 7 bases identical to TRBD1. The CDR3 contains 15 residues. CDR1 is SEHNR and CDR2 is FQNEAQ in the germline V gene (reference sequence). V gave up 2 bases and J gave up 3 bases; unmatched junction bases: 4. The CDR3 DNA sequence: TGTGCCAGCAGCTTATGGACAGGCGTCTACAATGAGCAGTTCTTC. Translation gives CASSLWTGVYNEQFF.

This rearrangement joins TRBV7-3 to TRBJ2-2; 9 positions match TRBD2. With V trimmed by 4 bases and J by 1 base, 1 base remained unmatched. Looked up from germline, CDR1 is SGHTA and CDR2 is FQGTGA. The CDR3 extends over 15 amino acids. The CDR3 DNA reads TGTGCCAGCAGCTCAGCGGGAGGGAACACCGGGGAGCTGTTTTTT. Translation: CASSSAGGNTGELFF.

This clone occurred many times. V gene TRBV4-1 combines with J gene TRBJ2-3; TRBD2 is a possible D gene (6 bases). Deletions cut 4 bases from V and 3 bases from J, with 17 bases between. The germline CDR1 and CDR2 sequences are MGHRA and YSYEKL. The CDR3 contains 16 residues. In DNA form, the CDR3 reads TGCGCCAGCAGCCCTATGGGAGTAGCGGCTACAGATACGCAGTATTTT. Translated, it gives CASSPMGVAATDTQYF.